One and the same sample provided the 8 T cell receptor beta chains below, sequenced in a study of blood T cell repertoires in COVID-19. The method was immunoSEQ multiplex PCR; TCRdb's version includes in-frame clones alone and lacks a portion of them. The profile shows roughly 130,000 clones, almost 85% of them singletons. Sequenced sample: peripheral blood. The source of these receptors is a woman in her thirties who had recovered from COVID-19.

The chain employs TRBV6-2 or TRBV6-3 and TRBJ2-2, with D possibly TRBD1 on 6 matching bases. The CDR3 sequence is 15 residues long. Trimming removed 5 bases at V and 2 bases at J, with 12 bases between. Per the germline V gene, CDR1 is MNHEY and CDR2 is SVGEGT. CDR3 nucleotide sequence: TGTGCCAGCAGTACCCGACAGGAAAACACCGGGGAGCTGTTTTTT. Translation: CASSTRQENTGELFF.

The V and J genes are TRBV12-3 or TRBV12-4 and TRBJ1-2, with 7 bases fitting TRBD1. The V and J ends lost 11 bases and 4 bases, in that order; junction bases with no gene match: 10. The CDR3 runs to 13 residues. The CDR3 DNA is TGTGCCGCCTCCATGACAGGGCCCTATGGCTACACCTTC. Its translation: CAASMTGPYGYTF.

This clone showed up just once. The chain is built from TRBV6-5 and TRBJ2-2, with D hard to call. The CDR3 is made up of 13 amino acids. Germline V gives CDR1 MNHEY, CDR2 SVGAGI. Trimming shortened V by 6 bases and J by 1 base, and 6 bases separated the two germline ends. The CDR3 region has the DNA TGTGCCAGCAGGTTCGGGAACACCGGGGAGCTGTTTTTT. Translation: CASRFGNTGELFF.

A single count supports this clone. The J gene is TRBJ1-2, the V gene TRBV3-1 (or the pseudogene TRBV3-2); D is possibly TRBD1 (6 bases). Trimming pared 2 bases from V and 4 bases from J, leaving 11 bases between. Germline V gene sequence: CDR1 LGHDT, CDR2 YNNKEL (reference sequence). CDR3 length equals 14 residues. Written as DNA, the CDR3 is TGTGCCAGCAGCCAAAGGCAGGGGACCTATGGCTACACCTTC. Translating it yields CASSQRQGTYGYTF.

The chain joins TRBV12-3 or TRBV12-4 to TRBJ1-1; 10 bases line up with TRBD1. V shed 5 bases and J 5 bases; nucleotides not matched to a gene: 2. The CDR3 runs 13 residues. CDR3 in amino acids: CASSGTGATEAFF. The CDR3 coding sequence is TGTGCCAGCAGTGGGACAGGGGCTACTGAAGCTTTCTTT.

The table lists this clone with a few counts. V gene TRBV4-2 combines with J gene TRBJ1-2; D unresolved. Germline CDR1 LGHNA, CDR2 YNFKEQ. Trimming cost V 0 bases and J 2 bases, with 10 bases left between them. There are 15 residues in the CDR3. In DNA, the CDR3 is TGTGCCAGCAGCCAAGAACTAGGTGGCAACTATGGCTACACCTTC. Amino acids: CASSQELGGNYGYTF.

The rearrangement links TRBV16 to TRBJ2-5, with D possibly matching TRBD2 (6 bases). The CDR3 consists of 16 residues. The germline CDR1 and CDR2 sequences are KGHSY and FQNENV. Trimming removed 2 bases from V and 5 bases from J, with 18 bases in between. This CDR3 is CASSQAERRGGETQYF. CDR3 bases: TGTGCCAGCAGCCAAGCGGAGCGGCGGGGTGGCGAGACCCAGTACTTC.

This clone was counted a single time. J is TRBJ1-2 and V is TRBV6-5; 7 bases agree with TRBD1. The trim removed 6 bases at V and 2 bases at J, leaving 3 bases unmatched. The CDR3 consists of 13 residues. Germline V gene data show CDR1 as MNHEY and CDR2 as SVGAGI. The CDR3 DNA follows: TGTGCCAGCAGCCTGACAGGGAACTATGGCTACACCTTC. Translated, it gives CASSLTGNYGYTF.